Listed below are T cell receptor beta chains from one sample, sequenced in a study of T cell responses to AZD1222 COVID-19 vaccine. Libraries were prepared by immunoSEQ multiplex PCR; TCRdb keeps only in-frame clonotypes and omits some of them. The data hold 100,000 to 150,000 clones, with around 90% observed a single time. Source: peripheral blood, taken on day 0 of AZD1222 vaccination. Receptors were obtained from an adult in good health. Each CDR3 is given with its conserved first and last residue. Fields, in order: CDR3 DNA, CDR3 protein, J gene, D gene, clone size, V gene. D genes are given only for firm matches. The listing skips clone size in some rows; elsewhere it reads once, few, many or a size class.

DNA: TGTGCCAGCACCCAAGGGAGAAATTCACCCCTCCACTTT
CDR3: CASTQGRNSPLHF
J: TRBJ1-6
D: NA
size: NA
V: TRBV6-5

DNA: TGTGCCAGCAGCCGGCCGGGACAGGGCACAGATACGCAGTATTTT
CDR3: CASSRPGQGTDTQYF
J: TRBJ2-3
D: TRBD1
size: NA
V: TRBV6-5

DNA: TGCGCCAGCACCTCGATGGGGACCAACCTTCAGGGGGACACCATATATTTT
CDR3: CASTSMGTNLQGDTIYF
J: TRBJ1-3
D: TRBD1
size: NA
V: TRBV5-1

DNA: TGTGCCAGCAGCATAACTAGCGGGGGATACGAGCAGTACTTC
CDR3: CASSITSGGYEQYF
J: TRBJ2-7
D: TRBD2
size: NA
V: TRBV11-3

DNA: TGTGCCAGCAGCTTAGGACAGGGGGATAATTCACCCCTCCACTTT
CDR3: CASSLGQGDNSPLHF
J: TRBJ1-6
D: TRBD1
size: once
V: TRBV7-2

DNA: TGTGCCAGCAGCCCCTCCGTAGTCTATGGCTACACCTTC
CDR3: CASSPSVVYGYTF
J: TRBJ1-2
D: NA
size: NA
V: TRBV7-9

DNA: TGTGCCAGCCAAGGGGGACAGGGGGCCACCGGGGAGCTGTTTTTT
CDR3: CASQGGQGATGELFF
J: TRBJ2-2
D: TRBD1
size: NA
V: TRBV2

DNA: TGTGCCAGCAGCGTAGGGGGAAACACCGGGGAGCTGTTTTTT
CDR3: CASSVGGNTGELFF
J: TRBJ2-2
D: NA
size: NA
V: TRBV9

DNA: TGTGCCAGCTCACCACCACGGGGACAGGCCCCCTACGAGCAGTACTTC
CDR3: CASSPPRGQAPYEQYF
J: TRBJ2-7
D: TRBD1
size: NA
V: TRBV18

DNA: TGTGCCAGCAGTGAGGGGGGGAGCTCCTACGAGCAGTACTTC
CDR3: CASSEGGSSYEQYF
J: TRBJ2-7
D: TRBD2
size: NA
V: TRBV2

DNA: TGCGCCAGCAGCCAAGCGACAGGGGAGGGATCAGATACGCAGTATTTT
CDR3: CASSQATGEGSDTQYF
J: TRBJ2-3
D: NA
size: NA
V: TRBV4-3

DNA: TGTGCCAGCAGTTACAGAGACAGAGAGGTTTACGAGCAGTACTTC
CDR3: CASSYRDREVYEQYF
J: TRBJ2-7
D: NA
size: NA
V: TRBV6-5

DNA: TGTGCCAGCAGCGCCACTAGAGGCTCCTACAATGAGCAGTTCTTC
CDR3: CASSATRGSYNEQFF
J: TRBJ2-1
D: NA
size: NA
V: TRBV7-3

DNA: TGTGCCAGCAGTGAAGGGAGGGACAGGGTGTCCTACGAGCAGTACTTC
CDR3: CASSEGRDRVSYEQYF
J: TRBJ2-7
D: TRBD1
size: NA
V: TRBV2

DNA: TGTGCCAGCAGAGGGGCAAGCACAGATACGCAGTATTTT
CDR3: CASRGASTDTQYF
J: TRBJ2-3
D: NA
size: NA
V: TRBV6-5

DNA: TGTGCCAGCAGTTTACGGGACAGGGGCAGGCAGTACTTC
CDR3: CASSLRDRGRQYF
J: TRBJ2-7
D: TRBD1
size: once
V: TRBV28

DNA: TGTGCCAGCAGTGAGGGTGGGTACCCTAAGGAAGAGCAGTACTTC
CDR3: CASSEGGYPKEEQYF
J: TRBJ2-7
D: NA
size: NA
V: TRBV6-1

DNA: TGTGCCAGCACTACGGGGGGGTCTGGTGAGACCCAGTACTTC
CDR3: CASTTGGSGETQYF
J: TRBJ2-5
D: TRBD2
size: NA
V: TRBV6-5

DNA: TGCGCCAGCAGCTTGGATCGGGGGCCCCAAGAGACCCAGTACTTC
CDR3: CASSLDRGPQETQYF
J: TRBJ2-5
D: NA
size: NA
V: TRBV5-1

DNA: TGCGCCAGCAGCCCCACCTCAACTAATGAAAAACTGTTTTTT
CDR3: CASSPTSTNEKLFF
J: TRBJ1-4
D: NA
size: NA
V: TRBV5-1

DNA: TGTGCCAGCAGTGTCGAGGGGAGAACTAATGAAAAACTGTTTTTT
CDR3: CASSVEGRTNEKLFF
J: TRBJ1-4
D: NA
size: NA
V: TRBV28

DNA: TGCGCCAGCAGCCACCGAACAGGGGGCGGCTATGGCTACACCTTC
CDR3: CASSHRTGGGYGYTF
J: TRBJ1-2
D: TRBD1
size: NA
V: TRBV4-1

DNA: TGTGCCAGCAGCTTAGCAGGTCGAGGGAACAGGACGAACTATGGCTACACCTTC
CDR3: CASSLAGRGNRTNYGYTF
J: TRBJ1-2
D: NA
size: NA
V: TRBV7-9

DNA: TGTGCCAGTAGTCCACCACAGAACTCCTACGAGCAGTACTTC
CDR3: CASSPPQNSYEQYF
J: TRBJ2-7
D: NA
size: NA
V: TRBV19

DNA: TGTGCCAGCTCACGTTCCGGGACAGGGATTTACGAGCAGTACTTC
CDR3: CASSRSGTGIYEQYF
J: TRBJ2-7
D: TRBD1
size: NA
V: TRBV18

DNA: TGCGCCAGCAGCTTGGCCGCAGCCCCCTACGAGCAGTACTTC
CDR3: CASSLAAAPYEQYF
J: TRBJ2-7
D: NA
size: few
V: TRBV5-1

DNA: TGCAGTGCTAGTAGTAGCGGGAGGATGTCAGATACGCAGTATTTT
CDR3: CSASSSGRMSDTQYF
J: TRBJ2-3
D: TRBD2
size: NA
V: TRBV20-1

DNA: TGTGCCTGGAGTGTACCGGGGGGTTATGGCTACACCTTC
CDR3: CAWSVPGGYGYTF
J: TRBJ1-2
D: NA
size: NA
V: TRBV30

DNA: TGTGCCAGCAGCTCACAAGCTAGCGGCACAGATACGCAGTATTTT
CDR3: CASSSQASGTDTQYF
J: TRBJ2-3
D: NA
size: NA
V: TRBV7-2

DNA: TGTGCCAGCAGTCCCCCCACCCGTTTAACAGGGGATGGCTCACCCCTCCACTTT
CDR3: CASSPPTRLTGDGSPLHF
J: TRBJ1-6
D: TRBD1
size: NA
V: TRBV6-6

DNA: TGTGCCAGCAGTGACGGACAGACCTACGAGCAGTACTTC
CDR3: CASSDGQTYEQYF
J: TRBJ2-7
D: NA
size: once
V: TRBV6-1

DNA: TGTGCCACCAGTGAATCTCGAGCCATGAACACTGAAGCTTTCTTT
CDR3: CATSESRAMNTEAFF
J: TRBJ1-1
D: NA
size: few
V: TRBV24-1

DNA: TGTGCCAGCAGCTTAGAGGGTTCAAGCACAGATACGCAGTATTTT
CDR3: CASSLEGSSTDTQYF
J: TRBJ2-3
D: NA
size: NA
V: TRBV7-3

DNA: TGTGCCAGTAGTTTACAGGGTCGGTGGGGCAATCAGCCCCAGCATTTT
CDR3: CASSLQGRWGNQPQHF
J: TRBJ1-5
D: NA
size: once
V: TRBV19

DNA: TGTGCCAGCAGTCTTAATATGAACACTGAAGCTTTCTTT
CDR3: CASSLNMNTEAFF
J: TRBJ1-1
D: NA
size: few
V: TRBV6-5

DNA: TGTGCCAGTAGTATAACAACAGGGGCCTACGAGCAGTACTTC
CDR3: CASSITTGAYEQYF
J: TRBJ2-7
D: TRBD1
size: NA
V: TRBV19

DNA: TGTGCCACCCGCACTGGGCCTAACTATGGCTACACCTTC
CDR3: CATRTGPNYGYTF
J: TRBJ1-2
D: NA
size: NA
V: TRBV28

DNA: TGTGCTAGTGGTTTGGCAACCGTCAGAACAGGGTCCTACGAGCAGTACTTC
CDR3: CASGLATVRTGSYEQYF
J: TRBJ2-7
D: NA
size: NA
V: TRBV12-5

DNA: TGCGCCAGCAGCTCCGGACAGTGGAGGGGGGGGAACACTGAAGCTTTCTTT
CDR3: CASSSGQWRGGNTEAFF
J: TRBJ1-1
D: NA
size: few
V: TRBV10-1

DNA: TGTGCCAGCAGCCCGGGACTCCGATTCTCCTACGAGCAGTACTTC
CDR3: CASSPGLRFSYEQYF
J: TRBJ2-7
D: NA
size: NA
V: TRBV9

DNA: TGCGCCAGCAGCCAAGTCGGGCATAGCGGCAACACCGGGGAGCTGTTTTTT
CDR3: CASSQVGHSGNTGELFF
J: TRBJ2-2
D: NA
size: NA
V: TRBV4-3

DNA: TGTGCCAGCAGTAATACATGGGGTGGGCGAGGGGAGCTGTTTTTT
CDR3: CASSNTWGGRGELFF
J: TRBJ2-2
D: NA
size: NA
V: TRBV6-2/TRBV6-3

DNA: TGTGCCAGCAGCTTAGTGCTCGGGGCGGGAAACACCATATATTTT
CDR3: CASSLVLGAGNTIYF
J: TRBJ1-3
D: NA
size: NA
V: TRBV7-2

DNA: TGTGCCAGCAGTTACTCCGGGACTAGCGGGACTGAGCAGTTCTTC
CDR3: CASSYSGTSGTEQFF
J: TRBJ2-1
D: TRBD2
size: NA
V: TRBV6-5

DNA: TGTGCCAGCAGCTTGAGTATTTATAACAGTATCTTTCAGCCCCAGCATTTT
CDR3: CASSLSIYNSIFQPQHF
J: TRBJ1-5
D: NA
size: NA
V: TRBV5-5

DNA: TGTGCCAGCAGCCCAGCGGGGACAGAACAATACACCTTC
CDR3: CASSPAGTEQYTF
J: TRBJ1-2
D: TRBD1
size: NA
V: TRBV11-2

DNA: TGCGCCAGCAGCTTGAAATACGACATTCTTTCCTCGGATACGCAGTATTTT
CDR3: CASSLKYDILSSDTQYF
J: TRBJ2-3
D: NA
size: once
V: TRBV5-1

DNA: TGTGCCAGCAGCGTATCGGGAGAAAAAGAGCAGTACTTC
CDR3: CASSVSGEKEQYF
J: TRBJ2-7
D: NA
size: NA
V: TRBV9